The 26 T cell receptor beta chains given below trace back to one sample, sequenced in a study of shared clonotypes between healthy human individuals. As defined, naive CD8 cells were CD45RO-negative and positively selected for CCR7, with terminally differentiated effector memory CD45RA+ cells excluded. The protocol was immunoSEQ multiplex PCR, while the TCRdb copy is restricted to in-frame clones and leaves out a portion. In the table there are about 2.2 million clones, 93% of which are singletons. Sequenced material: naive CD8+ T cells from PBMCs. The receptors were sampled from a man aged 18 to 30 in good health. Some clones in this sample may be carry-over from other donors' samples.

CDR3 DNA: TGTGCCACCAGTCCCAGGCGCGATAACTATGGCTACACCTTC. It codes for CATSPRRDNYGYTF. V is TRBV15 and J is TRBJ1-2; D is unresolved. Germline V gene sequence: CDR1 LNHNV, CDR2 YYDKDF (reference sequence). Trimming left V 6 bases short and J 1 base short, with 12 bases between. The CDR3 has 14 amino acids. The complete variable domain, with remaining parts taken from reference TRBV15 and TRBJ1-2, reads DAMVIQNPRYQVTQFGKPVTLSCSQTLNHNVMYWYQQKSSQAPKLLFHYYDKDFNNEADTPDNFQSRRPNTSFCFLDIRSPGLGDTAMYLCATSPRRDNYGYTFGSGTRLTVV.

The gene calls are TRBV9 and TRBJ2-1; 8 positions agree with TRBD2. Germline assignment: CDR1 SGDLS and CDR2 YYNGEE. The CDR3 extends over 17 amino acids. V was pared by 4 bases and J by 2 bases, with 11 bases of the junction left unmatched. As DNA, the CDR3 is TGTGCCAGCAGCCTAGGGATCGGGACTAGAGCCTACAATGAGCAGTTCTTC. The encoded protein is CASSLGIGTRAYNEQFF.

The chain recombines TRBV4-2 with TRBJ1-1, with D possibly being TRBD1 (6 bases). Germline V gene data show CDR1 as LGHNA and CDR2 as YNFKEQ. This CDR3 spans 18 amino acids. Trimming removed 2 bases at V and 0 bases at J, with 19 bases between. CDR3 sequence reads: CASSQLQLNRVMNTEAFF. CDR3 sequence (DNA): TGTGCCAGCAGCCAACTCCAGCTTAACAGGGTTATGAACACTGAAGCTTTCTTT.

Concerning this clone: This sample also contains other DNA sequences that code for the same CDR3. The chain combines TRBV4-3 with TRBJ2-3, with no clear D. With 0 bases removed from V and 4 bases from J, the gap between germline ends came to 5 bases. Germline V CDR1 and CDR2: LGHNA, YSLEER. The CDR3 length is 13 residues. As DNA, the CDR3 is TGCGCCAGCAGCCAAGATAGGTCAGATACGCAGTATTTT. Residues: CASSQDRSDTQYF.

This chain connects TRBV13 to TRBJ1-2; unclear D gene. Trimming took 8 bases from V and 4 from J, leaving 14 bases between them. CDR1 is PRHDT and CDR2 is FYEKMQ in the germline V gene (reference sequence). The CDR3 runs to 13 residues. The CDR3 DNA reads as TGTGCCAGCCAAGATCTGTATAGCTATGGCTACACCTTC. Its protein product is CASQDLYSYGYTF.

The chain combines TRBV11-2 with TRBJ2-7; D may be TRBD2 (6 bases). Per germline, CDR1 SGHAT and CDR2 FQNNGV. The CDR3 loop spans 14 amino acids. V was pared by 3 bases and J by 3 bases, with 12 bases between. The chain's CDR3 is CASSFGLARYEQYF. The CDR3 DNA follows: TGTGCCAGCAGCTTCGGGCTAGCGCGCTACGAGCAGTACTTC.

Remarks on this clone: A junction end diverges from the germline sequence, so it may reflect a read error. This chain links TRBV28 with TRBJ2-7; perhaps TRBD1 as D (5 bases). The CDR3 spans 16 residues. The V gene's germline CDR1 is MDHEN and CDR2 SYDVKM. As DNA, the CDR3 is TGTGCCAGCAGTCCCCCCAGGGCAGGAGCGACCTACGGGCAGTACTTC. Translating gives CASSPPRAGATYGQYF.

The DNA for the CDR3 is TGTGCCAGCAGCTTGATGTTGGGACTACGGGGTTATGAGCAGTTCTTC. It is translated as CASSLMLGLRGYEQFF. This chain uses TRBV5-6 with TRBJ2-1, with 7 bases fitting TRBD2. Germline-derived CDR1 and CDR2 are SGHDT and YYEEEE. The CDR3 runs 16 residues. V lost 1 base and J lost 8; bases outside the gene matches: 12.

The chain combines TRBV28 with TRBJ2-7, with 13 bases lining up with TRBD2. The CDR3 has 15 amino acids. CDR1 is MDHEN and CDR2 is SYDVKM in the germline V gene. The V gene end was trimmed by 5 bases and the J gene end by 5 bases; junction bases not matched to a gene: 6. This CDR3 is CASSELAGGPNEQYF. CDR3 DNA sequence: TGTGCCAGCAGTGAACTAGCGGGAGGGCCAAACGAGCAGTACTTC.

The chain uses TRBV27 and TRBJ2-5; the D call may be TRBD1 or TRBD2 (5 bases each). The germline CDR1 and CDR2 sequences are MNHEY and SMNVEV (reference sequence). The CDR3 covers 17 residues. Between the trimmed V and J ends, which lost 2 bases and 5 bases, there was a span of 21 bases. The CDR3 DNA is TGTGCCAGCAGTTTACCCACATCCGGGACCCCCTTCGAGACCCAGTACTTC. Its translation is CASSLPTSGTPFETQYF.

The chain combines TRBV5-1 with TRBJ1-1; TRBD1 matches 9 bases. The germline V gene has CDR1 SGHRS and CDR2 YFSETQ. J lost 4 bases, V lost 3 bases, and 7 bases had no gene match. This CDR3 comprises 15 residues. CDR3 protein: CASSSWTGEGTEAFF. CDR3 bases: TGCGCCAGCAGCTCCTGGACAGGGGAGGGCACTGAAGCTTTCTTT.

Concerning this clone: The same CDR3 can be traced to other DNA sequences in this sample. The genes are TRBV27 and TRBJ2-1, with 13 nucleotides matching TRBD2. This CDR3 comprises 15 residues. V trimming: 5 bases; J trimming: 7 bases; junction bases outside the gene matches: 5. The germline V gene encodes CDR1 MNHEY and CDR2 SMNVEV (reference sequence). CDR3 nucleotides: TGTGCCAGCAGTGCCGGGACTAGCGGGAAAAATGAGCAGTTCTTC. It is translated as CASSAGTSGKNEQFF.

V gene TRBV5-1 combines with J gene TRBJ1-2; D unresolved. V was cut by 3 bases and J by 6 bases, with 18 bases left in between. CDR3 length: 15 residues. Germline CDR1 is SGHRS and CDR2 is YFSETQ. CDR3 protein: CASSSGRKLMDGYTF. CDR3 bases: TGCGCCAGCAGCTCTGGACGGAAGTTAATGGATGGCTACACCTTC.

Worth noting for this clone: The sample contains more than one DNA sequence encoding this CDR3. CDR3 sequence: CASSVGGGADTQYF. CDR3 coding DNA: TGTGCCAGCAGCGTAGGGGGAGGGGCAGATACGCAGTATTTT. The V gene is TRBV9, the J gene TRBJ2-3, with 7 bases identical to TRBD2. V shed 0 bases, J shed 4 bases, and the junction held 2 bases outside the gene matches. CDR3 length: 14 residues. Germline V lookup: CDR1 SGDLS, CDR2 YYNGEE.

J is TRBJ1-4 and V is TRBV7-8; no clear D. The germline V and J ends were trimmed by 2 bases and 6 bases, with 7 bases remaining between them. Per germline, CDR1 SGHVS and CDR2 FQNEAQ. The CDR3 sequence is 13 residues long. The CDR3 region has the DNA TGTGCCAGCAGCTTAATGCGGGATGAAAAACTGTTTTTT. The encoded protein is CASSLMRDEKLFF.

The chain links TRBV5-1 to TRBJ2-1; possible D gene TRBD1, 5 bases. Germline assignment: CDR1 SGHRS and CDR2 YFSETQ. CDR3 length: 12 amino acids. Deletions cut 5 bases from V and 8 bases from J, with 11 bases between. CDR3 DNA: TGCGCCAGCAGACTTTTCAGGGATGAGCAGTTCTTC. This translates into CASRLFRDEQFF.

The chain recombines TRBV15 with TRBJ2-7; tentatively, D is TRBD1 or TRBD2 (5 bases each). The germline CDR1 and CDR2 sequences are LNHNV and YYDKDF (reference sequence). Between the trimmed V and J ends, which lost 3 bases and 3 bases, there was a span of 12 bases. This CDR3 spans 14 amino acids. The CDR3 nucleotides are TGTGCCACCAGCAGTTCCCGGGACGGCTACGAGCAGTACTTC. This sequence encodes CATSSSRDGYEQYF. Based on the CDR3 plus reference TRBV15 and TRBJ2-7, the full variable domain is DAMVIQNPRYQVTQFGKPVTLSCSQTLNHNVMYWYQQKSSQAPKLLFHYYDKDFNNEADTPDNFQSRRPNTSFCFLDIRSPGLGDTAMYLCATSSSRDGYEQYFGPGTRLTVT.

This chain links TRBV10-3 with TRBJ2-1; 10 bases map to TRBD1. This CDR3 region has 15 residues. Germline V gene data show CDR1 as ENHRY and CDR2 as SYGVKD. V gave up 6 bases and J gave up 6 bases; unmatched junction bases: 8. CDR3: CAIRANDRGLNEQFF. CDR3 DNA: TGTGCCATCAGGGCAAACGACAGGGGGCTCAATGAGCAGTTCTTC.

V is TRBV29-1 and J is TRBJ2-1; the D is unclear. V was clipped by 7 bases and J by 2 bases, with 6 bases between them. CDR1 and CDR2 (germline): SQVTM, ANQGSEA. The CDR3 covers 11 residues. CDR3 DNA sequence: TGCAGCGCCCCAGCCTACAATGAGCAGTTCTTC. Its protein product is CSAPAYNEQFF.

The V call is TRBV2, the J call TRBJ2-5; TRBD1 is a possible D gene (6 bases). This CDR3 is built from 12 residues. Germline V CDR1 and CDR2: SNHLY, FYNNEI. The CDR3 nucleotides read TGTGCAACCGGGACACCGCGGGAGACCCAGTACTTC. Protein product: CATGTPRETQYF.

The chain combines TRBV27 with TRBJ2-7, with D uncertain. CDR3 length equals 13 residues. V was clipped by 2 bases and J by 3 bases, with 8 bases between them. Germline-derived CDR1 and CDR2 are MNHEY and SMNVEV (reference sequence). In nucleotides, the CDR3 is TGTGCCAGCAGTTTAAAGTTGTACTACGAGCAGTACTTC. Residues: CASSLKLYYEQYF.

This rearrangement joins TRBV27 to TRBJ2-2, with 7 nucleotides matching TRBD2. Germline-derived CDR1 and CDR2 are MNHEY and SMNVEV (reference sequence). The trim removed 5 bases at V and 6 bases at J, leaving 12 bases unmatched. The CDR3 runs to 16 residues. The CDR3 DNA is TGTGCCAGCAGTCCCTCGGCGGGAGTCTACCCCGGGGAGCTGTTTTTT. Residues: CASSPSAGVYPGELFF.

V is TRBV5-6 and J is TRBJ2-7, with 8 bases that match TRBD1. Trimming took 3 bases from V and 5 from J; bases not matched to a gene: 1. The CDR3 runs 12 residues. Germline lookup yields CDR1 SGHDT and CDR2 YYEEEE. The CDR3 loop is CASSWTGNEQYF. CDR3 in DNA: TGTGCCAGCAGCTGGACAGGGAACGAGCAGTACTTC.

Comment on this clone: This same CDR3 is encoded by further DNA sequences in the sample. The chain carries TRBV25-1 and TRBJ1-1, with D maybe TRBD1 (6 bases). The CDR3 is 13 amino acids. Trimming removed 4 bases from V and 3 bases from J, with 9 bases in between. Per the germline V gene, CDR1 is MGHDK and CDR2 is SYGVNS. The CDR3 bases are TGTGCCAGCAGTGTGGGGGGGCACACTGAAGCTTTCTTT. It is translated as CASSVGGHTEAFF.

The CDR3 nucleotides are TGTGCCACCCGGCTCGGGGGACTAGCGGGAGTTTTCGAGCAGTACTTC. Its protein product is CATRLGGLAGVFEQYF. The J gene is TRBJ2-7, the V gene TRBV27; 14 bases are shared with TRBD2. V lost 10 bases, J lost 6 bases, and 14 bases stayed unmatched. The CDR3 totals 16 residues. Germline CDR1 is MNHEY and CDR2 is SMNVEV (reference sequence).

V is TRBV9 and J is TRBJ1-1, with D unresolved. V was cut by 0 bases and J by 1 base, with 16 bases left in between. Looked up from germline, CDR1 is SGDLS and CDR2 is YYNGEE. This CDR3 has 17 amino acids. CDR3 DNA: TGTGCCAGCAGCGTAGGTGGGTGGGGATCTAGGAACACTGAAGCTTTCTTT. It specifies CASSVGGWGSRNTEAFF.